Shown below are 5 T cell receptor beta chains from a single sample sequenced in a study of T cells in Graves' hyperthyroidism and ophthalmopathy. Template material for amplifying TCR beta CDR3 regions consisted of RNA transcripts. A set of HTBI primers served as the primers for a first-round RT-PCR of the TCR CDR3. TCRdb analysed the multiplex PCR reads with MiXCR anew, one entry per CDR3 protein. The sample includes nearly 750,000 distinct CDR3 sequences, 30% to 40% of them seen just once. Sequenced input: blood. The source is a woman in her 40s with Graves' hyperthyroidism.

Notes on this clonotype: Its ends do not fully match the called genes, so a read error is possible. The CDR3 DNA sequence: TGTGCCATCAGTGGATCAGAGGCCGTCCTAGGGCAGTACTTC. It codes for CAISGSEAVLGQYF. The rearrangement joins TRBV6-5 to TRBJ2-7; no definite D call. CDR1 and CDR2 from the germline V gene are MNHEY and SVGAGI. CDR3 length equals 14 residues.

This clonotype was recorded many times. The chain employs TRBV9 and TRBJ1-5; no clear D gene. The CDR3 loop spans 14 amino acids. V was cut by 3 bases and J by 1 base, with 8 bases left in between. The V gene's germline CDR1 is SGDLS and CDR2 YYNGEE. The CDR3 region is CASSEGNSNQPQHF. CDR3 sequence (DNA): TGTGCCAGCAGCGAAGGTAACAGCAATCAGCCCCAGCATTTT.

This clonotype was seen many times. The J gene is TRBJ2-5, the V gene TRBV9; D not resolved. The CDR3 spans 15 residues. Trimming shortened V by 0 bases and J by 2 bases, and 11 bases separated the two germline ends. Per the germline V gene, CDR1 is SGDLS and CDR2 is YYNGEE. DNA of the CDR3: TGTGCCAGCAGCGTAGTGGCGTCAGAACAAGAGACCCAGTACTTC. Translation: CASSVVASEQETQYF.

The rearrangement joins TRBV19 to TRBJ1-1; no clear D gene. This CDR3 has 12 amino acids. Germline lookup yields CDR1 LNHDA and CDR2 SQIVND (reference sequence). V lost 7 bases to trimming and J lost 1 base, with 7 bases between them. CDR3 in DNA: TGTGCCAGTATGGGATCGAACACTGAAGCTTTCTTT. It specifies CASMGSNTEAFF.

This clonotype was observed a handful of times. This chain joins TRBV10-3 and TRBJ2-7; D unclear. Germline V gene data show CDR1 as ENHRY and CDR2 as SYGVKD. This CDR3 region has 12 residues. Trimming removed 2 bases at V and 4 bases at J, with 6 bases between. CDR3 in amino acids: CAISEGPYEQYF. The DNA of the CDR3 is TGTGCCATCAGTGAGGGACCTTACGAGCAGTACTTC.